This is a list of T cell receptor beta chains from one sample in a study of early stage breast cancer tumors. Produced via immunoSEQ multiplex PCR; TCRdb's table is partial and in-frame only. The sample holds roughly 57,000 clones, 85% to 95% seen once. Sequencing input: blood. These receptors were taken from a person between 65 and 79 years old with breast cancer. CDR3s include the opening cysteine and the closing phenylalanine or tryptophan. Fields, in order: V gene, CDR3 length, clone size, D gene, J gene, CDR3 DNA, CDR3 protein. The D gene is left open where the match is weak. Clone sizes are given selectively: once, few, many, or a class where the clone is expanded.

V gene: TRBV13; CDR3 length: 14; clone size: medium-sized; D gene: .; J gene: TRBJ1-1; CDR3 DNA: TGTGCCAGCAGCCCTGTAACAGTGAACACTGAAGCTTTCTTT; CDR3 protein: CASSPVTVNTEAFF
V gene: TRBV5-1; CDR3 length: 16; clone size: .; D gene: TRBD1; J gene: TRBJ1-6; CDR3 DNA: TGCGCCAGCAGGTCAATGAAGGGACAGTCTAATTCACCCCTCCACTTT; CDR3 protein: CASRSMKGQSNSPLHF
V gene: TRBV19; CDR3 length: 11; clone size: .; D gene: .; J gene: TRBJ2-5; CDR3 DNA: TGTGCCAGTAGTATAGGAGGACTGCTTTACTTC; CDR3 protein: CASSIGGLLYF
V gene: TRBV30; CDR3 length: 13; clone size: .; D gene: TRBD1; J gene: TRBJ2-5; CDR3 DNA: TGTGCCTGGGGGGGAAACAGGGGAGAGACCCAGTACTTC; CDR3 protein: CAWGGNRGETQYF
V gene: TRBV20-1; CDR3 length: 11; clone size: .; D gene: TRBD1; J gene: TRBJ1-2; CDR3 DNA: TGCAGTGGAAGAGGGGGCGATGGCTACACCTTC; CDR3 protein: CSGRGGDGYTF
V gene: TRBV7-6; CDR3 length: 14; clone size: .; D gene: TRBD1; J gene: TRBJ1-5; CDR3 DNA: TGTGCCAGCAGCGCTATACAGGGGAATCAGCCCCAGCATTTT; CDR3 protein: CASSAIQGNQPQHF
V gene: TRBV5-5; CDR3 length: 16; clone size: .; D gene: TRBD1; J gene: TRBJ1-5; CDR3 DNA: TGTGCCAGCAGCCCGGTAGGACAGGGAAACAATCAGCCCCAGCATTTT; CDR3 protein: CASSPVGQGNNQPQHF
V gene: TRBV9; CDR3 length: 15; clone size: .; D gene: TRBD1; J gene: TRBJ1-2; CDR3 DNA: TGTGCCAGCAGCAATGGACAGGGGGAGTGGTATGGCTACACCTTC; CDR3 protein: CASSNGQGEWYGYTF
V gene: TRBV21-1; CDR3 length: 17; clone size: .; D gene: .; J gene: TRBJ2-7; CDR3 DNA: TGTGCCAGCAGCGAAAAAAGGGGAACCGACAGTCCCTACGAGCAGTACTTC; CDR3 protein: CASSEKRGTDSPYEQYF
V gene: TRBV4-1; CDR3 length: 16; clone size: .; D gene: .; J gene: TRBJ1-2; CDR3 DNA: TGCGCCAGCAGCTCCTATCAACAGCCCCAGACGGTTGGCTACACCTTC; CDR3 protein: CASSSYQQPQTVGYTF
V gene: TRBV30; CDR3 length: 16; clone size: once; D gene: .; J gene: TRBJ1-4; CDR3 DNA: TGTGCCTGGAGTGGCGGGGCGAACTCCTTTAATGAAAAACTGTTTTTT; CDR3 protein: CAWSGGANSFNEKLFF
V gene: TRBV4-1; CDR3 length: 15; clone size: .; D gene: .; J gene: TRBJ2-1; CDR3 DNA: TGCGCCAGCAGACTACAGGGCAACCTCTACAATGAGCAGTTCTTC; CDR3 protein: CASRLQGNLYNEQFF
V gene: TRBV27; CDR3 length: 12; clone size: .; D gene: .; J gene: TRBJ2-1; CDR3 DNA: TGTGCCAGCAGTTTAATAGCCCATGAGCAGTTCTTC; CDR3 protein: CASSLIAHEQFF
V gene: TRBV7-2; CDR3 length: 16; clone size: once; D gene: TRBD2; J gene: TRBJ2-5; CDR3 DNA: TGTGCCAGCAGCTTTTATGGGGGGGGATTTCAAGAGACCCAGTACTTC; CDR3 protein: CASSFYGGGFQETQYF
V gene: TRBV7-3; CDR3 length: 17; clone size: .; D gene: TRBD1; J gene: TRBJ1-4; CDR3 DNA: TGTGCCAGCAGCGGACTAGGACAGGGAGATTTTCTTGAAAAACTGTTTTTT; CDR3 protein: CASSGLGQGDFLEKLFF
V gene: TRBV7-2; CDR3 length: 16; clone size: .; D gene: TRBD2; J gene: TRBJ2-3; CDR3 DNA: TGTGCCAGCAGCTTAGGACTAGCGGGAGGGACAGATACGCAGTATTTT; CDR3 protein: CASSLGLAGGTDTQYF
V gene: TRBV6-1; CDR3 length: 15; clone size: .; D gene: TRBD1; J gene: TRBJ1-2; CDR3 DNA: TGTGCCAGCAGATCGACAGGGGTAGGTCCTCGGGGCTACACCTTC; CDR3 protein: CASRSTGVGPRGYTF
V gene: TRBV11-2; CDR3 length: 14; clone size: .; D gene: TRBD2; J gene: TRBJ2-1; CDR3 DNA: TGTGCCACCTCCCTCGCCGGGACTACGAATGAGCAGTTCTTC; CDR3 protein: CATSLAGTTNEQFF
V gene: TRBV5-4; CDR3 length: 14; clone size: .; D gene: .; J gene: TRBJ2-7; CDR3 DNA: TGTGCCAGCAGCTTTAGCGTCCCTGCCTACGAGCAGTACTTC; CDR3 protein: CASSFSVPAYEQYF
V gene: TRBV19; CDR3 length: 16; clone size: .; D gene: TRBD2; J gene: TRBJ2-1; CDR3 DNA: TGTGCCAGTAGGGGCGGGACTAGCGGGACCTACAATGAGCAGTTCTTC; CDR3 protein: CASRGGTSGTYNEQFF
V gene: TRBV5-4; CDR3 length: 12; clone size: .; D gene: .; J gene: TRBJ1-2; CDR3 DNA: TGTGCCAGCAGCGCGACAGGATATGGCTACACCTTC; CDR3 protein: CASSATGYGYTF
V gene: TRBV7-2; CDR3 length: 15; clone size: .; D gene: TRBD1; J gene: TRBJ1-6; CDR3 DNA: TGTGCCAGCAGCGTCCGACAGGGGAGTAATTCACCCCTCCACTTT; CDR3 protein: CASSVRQGSNSPLHF
V gene: TRBV19; CDR3 length: 17; clone size: .; D gene: TRBD1; J gene: TRBJ1-1; CDR3 DNA: TGTGCCAGTCTACCCCGACAGGGCAGGGATCTGAACACTGAAGCTTTCTTT; CDR3 protein: CASLPRQGRDLNTEAFF
V gene: TRBV25-1; CDR3 length: 13; clone size: .; D gene: .; J gene: TRBJ1-1; CDR3 DNA: TGTGCCAGCAGTGAACCTACCCCAACCCGCGCTTTCTTT; CDR3 protein: CASSEPTPTRAFF
V gene: TRBV7-8; CDR3 length: 16; clone size: .; D gene: .; J gene: TRBJ1-5; CDR3 DNA: TGTGCCAGCAGCTTAGCAGGGTCGGGGAGCAATCAGCCCCAGCATTTT; CDR3 protein: CASSLAGSGSNQPQHF
V gene: TRBV19; CDR3 length: 13; clone size: .; D gene: TRBD1; J gene: TRBJ1-6; CDR3 DNA: TGTGCCAGTAGGGGACAGGGAGTCTCACCCCTCCACTTT; CDR3 protein: CASRGQGVSPLHF
V gene: TRBV9; CDR3 length: 18; clone size: .; D gene: TRBD1; J gene: TRBJ1-3; CDR3 DNA: TGTGCCAGCAGCGCCCCCAGAGACAGGGTGGATTCAGGAAACACCATATATTTT; CDR3 protein: CASSAPRDRVDSGNTIYF
V gene: TRBV4-2; CDR3 length: 14; clone size: once; D gene: TRBD1; J gene: TRBJ1-5; CDR3 DNA: TGTGCCAGCAGCCAAGGCAGGGGGCCCCAGCCCCAGCATTTT; CDR3 protein: CASSQGRGPQPQHF
V gene: TRBV29-1; CDR3 length: 13; clone size: .; D gene: .; J gene: TRBJ2-3; CDR3 DNA: TGCAGCGTGGGCGGGATAAGCACAGATACGCAGTATTTT; CDR3 protein: CSVGGISTDTQYF
V gene: TRBV6-4; CDR3 length: 12; clone size: .; D gene: .; J gene: TRBJ1-4; CDR3 DNA: TGTGCCAGCAGTGTACGGGTTGAAAAACTGTTTTTT; CDR3 protein: CASSVRVEKLFF
V gene: TRBV11-2; CDR3 length: 15; clone size: .; D gene: .; J gene: TRBJ2-7; CDR3 DNA: TGTGCCAGCAGCTTAGCCCCTCAGGACTCCTACGAGCAGTACTTC; CDR3 protein: CASSLAPQDSYEQYF
V gene: TRBV5-1; CDR3 length: 13; clone size: .; D gene: .; J gene: TRBJ2-7; CDR3 DNA: TGCGCCAGCAGCTTGGACGGTGAATACGAGCAGTACTTC; CDR3 protein: CASSLDGEYEQYF
V gene: TRBV5-1; CDR3 length: 15; clone size: few; D gene: TRBD2; J gene: TRBJ2-7; CDR3 DNA: TGCGCCAGCAGCTTGGGGTTTAGCGGGACCTACGAGCAGTACTTC; CDR3 protein: CASSLGFSGTYEQYF
V gene: TRBV18; CDR3 length: 16; clone size: .; D gene: TRBD1; J gene: TRBJ2-2; CDR3 DNA: TGTGCCAGCTCCCATGACAGGGGGACTATAACCGGGGAGCTGTTTTTT; CDR3 protein: CASSHDRGTITGELFF
V gene: TRBV5-8; CDR3 length: 12; clone size: .; D gene: .; J gene: TRBJ2-7; CDR3 DNA: TGTGCCAGCAGCTTGGCCTCTTCAGTGCAGTACTTC; CDR3 protein: CASSLASSVQYF
V gene: TRBV7-2; CDR3 length: 16; clone size: once; D gene: .; J gene: TRBJ2-7; CDR3 DNA: TGTGCCAGCAAATTCGGTGCCGGGGTTACAACCTACGAGCAGTACTTC; CDR3 protein: CASKFGAGVTTYEQYF
V gene: TRBV30; CDR3 length: 13; clone size: .; D gene: .; J gene: TRBJ1-1; CDR3 DNA: TGTGCCTGGAGCGCACAGCTGAACACTGAAGCTTTCTTT; CDR3 protein: CAWSAQLNTEAFF
V gene: TRBV28; CDR3 length: 15; clone size: .; D gene: .; J gene: TRBJ1-6; CDR3 DNA: TGTGCCAGCAGGACCGGGACAACTTATAATTCACCCCTCCACTTT; CDR3 protein: CASRTGTTYNSPLHF
V gene: TRBV28; CDR3 length: 15; clone size: .; D gene: .; J gene: TRBJ1-5; CDR3 DNA: TGTGCCAGCAGTTTAGCCACGGGGGGCAATCAGCCCCAGCATTTT; CDR3 protein: CASSLATGGNQPQHF
V gene: TRBV9; CDR3 length: 14; clone size: .; D gene: TRBD1; J gene: TRBJ2-7; CDR3 DNA: TGTGCCTCCACCCCCGGGACAGGGTCCTACGAGCAGTACTTC; CDR3 protein: CASTPGTGSYEQYF
V gene: TRBV19; CDR3 length: 15; clone size: .; D gene: .; J gene: TRBJ1-4; CDR3 DNA: TGTGCCAGTAGTATAAAGGGACAACCCAATGAAAAACTGTTTTTT; CDR3 protein: CASSIKGQPNEKLFF
V gene: TRBV29-1; CDR3 length: 13; clone size: .; D gene: .; J gene: TRBJ2-7; CDR3 DNA: TGCAGCGTTGGGACAGCCAGACTCTACGAGCAGTACTTC; CDR3 protein: CSVGTARLYEQYF
V gene: TRBV2; CDR3 length: 15; clone size: .; D gene: .; J gene: TRBJ2-3; CDR3 DNA: TGTGCCAGCTTCTCCGGGACAACCAGCACAGATACGCAGTATTTT; CDR3 protein: CASFSGTTSTDTQYF
V gene: TRBV30; CDR3 length: 15; clone size: .; D gene: TRBD1; J gene: TRBJ1-6; CDR3 DNA: TGTGCCTGGAGTGTAGGGGACAGATTTAATTCACCCCTCCACTTT; CDR3 protein: CAWSVGDRFNSPLHF
V gene: TRBV6-6; CDR3 length: 14; clone size: .; D gene: TRBD1; J gene: TRBJ2-5; CDR3 DNA: TGTGCCAGCAGTGGGATCAGGGGGCGGGAGACCCAGTACTTC; CDR3 protein: CASSGIRGRETQYF